This T cell receptor (beta chain) emerged from a study of cytomegalovirus exposure and HLA in healthy donors. General study findings and limits: The authors later found TCR association rates varying by HLA locus, with DRB1 most and HLA-C fewest. V- and J-gene trimming in TCR beta was tied to a missense DCLRE1C variant by an analysis performed later.

A multiplex PCR was run with 60 Vbeta primers and 13 Jbeta primers. Assay: immunoSEQ multiplex PCR; the TCRdb copy retains only in-frame clones and omits some. This sample has approximately 180,000 clones, with approximately 12% found just once. The germline V gene has CDR1 MGHDK and CDR2 SYGVNS. Trimming took off 9 bases at V and 1 base at J, with 21 bases between the two ends. CDR3 length: 16 amino acids. As to this clone: Its antigen is as yet unknown.

The sequence derives from a man aged 50-59 years in good health and CMV-seropositive. The specimen was PBMCs. This chain links TRBV25-1 with TRBJ1-1; weak D call: TRBD1 (6 bases). CDR3 sequence: CASLPGGGSRNTEAFF. CDR3 nucleotide sequence: TGTGCCAGTCTCCCGGGGGGGGGCTCTCGGAACACTGAAGCTTTCTTT.